The 3 T cell receptor beta chains listed next were all sequenced from one sample in a study of shared clonotypes between healthy human individuals. TCRdb's table, derived via immunoSEQ multiplex PCR, lists solely in-frame clones and lacks some. The sample consists of over a million clones, more than 60% of them appearing once. The material sequenced was memory CD4+ T cells sorted from blood. This sample's subset: CD45RA-negative fraction. The receptor set was obtained from a young man in good health.

This clone was counted a few times. This rearrangement joins TRBV4-1 to TRBJ2-6; TRBD1 matches 8 bases. Germline V lookup: CDR1 MGHRA, CDR2 YSYEKL. Trimming took 1 base from V and 2 from J; bases not matched to a gene: 4. This CDR3 region has 17 residues. CDR3 sequence reads: CASSQGQGFTGANVLTF. The CDR3 DNA follows: TGCGCCAGCAGCCAAGGACAGGGGTTCACTGGGGCCAACGTCCTGACTTTC.

This clone was seen once. V and J are TRBV7-2 and TRBJ1-4; 9 bases fit TRBD1. CDR1 SGHTA and CDR2 FQGNSA come from the germline V gene. CDR3 size: 15 residues. V was clipped by 5 bases and J by 5 bases; unmatched bases: 6. This CDR3 reads CASSRGTGTNEKLFF. DNA for the CDR3: TGTGCCAGCAGCCGCGGGACAGGGACGAATGAAAAACTGTTTTTT.

This clone has just one count. The gene calls are TRBV4-1 and TRBJ2-7; TRBD1 matches 8 bases. V lost 0 bases to trimming and J lost 5 bases; unmatched junction nucleotides: 6. Germline V gene sequence: CDR1 MGHRA, CDR2 YSYEKL. This CDR3 has 15 residues. In nucleotides, the CDR3 is TGCGCCAGCAGCCAAGAACAGGGCAGGGGGCACGAGCAGTACTTC. It codes for CASSQEQGRGHEQYF.